This T cell receptor (beta chain) derives from a study of blood T cell repertoires in COVID-19. Study background: The United States, Italy and Spain were the sources of the acute and convalescent COVID-19 samples. The cDNA or gDNA used as material had been derived from T cells, B-cell-depleted T cells, or PBMCs.

Study members were between 18 and 89 years old and lived in around 24 US regions. In the original processing: Amplification from reference gene primers served as the basis for estimated nucleated cell counts. Measured with immunoSEQ multiplex PCR; TCRdb has only the in-frame clones, and not every one. V, J and clone size reflect that table, while D and trimming were determined from the DNA. The sample has under 300,000 clones, approximately 91% seen once. The specimen was PBMCs or T cells enriched from blood (not recorded which). This TCR derives from a woman in her thirties or forties with acute COVID-19.

This CDR3 reads CATSDQTGSYEQYF. The CDR3 DNA is TGTGCCACCAGTGATCAGACAGGGAGCTACGAGCAGTACTTC. V gene TRBV24-1 combines with J gene TRBJ2-7; the match to TRBD1 covers 7 bases. Germline V gives CDR1 KGHDR, CDR2 SFDVKD. The CDR3 is made up of 14 amino acids. The V segment lost 3 bases and the J segment 3 bases; nucleotides outside the gene matches: 4.